The 8 T cell receptor beta chains below come from one sample, sequenced in a study of OX40 agonist ivuxolimab in advanced cancers. The method was the immunoSEQ multiplex PCR assay. This is the immuneACCESS table as TCRdb keeps it, with only in-frame sequences that have V and J called. A part of the clones is gone; compared with another copy, unresolved V genes explain less than half, and the rest is unexplained. This sample gives about 47,000 clones in total; around four fifths of them show up just once. Of the sample, 20% to 25% falls within the top ten clones. The starting material was CD4+ or CD8+ T cells sorted from blood, obtained in a trial of the OX40 agonist ivuxolimab. The origin of the receptors is an adult with an advanced solid tumor such as melanoma, head and neck, liver or kidney cancer.

The V gene is TRBV4-3, the J gene TRBJ1-4; 9 positions agree with TRBD1. CDR3 size: 16 residues. Germline trimming cut 0 bases from V and 5 bases from J; bases unmatched to any gene: 4. The germline CDR1 and CDR2 sequences are LGHNA and YSLEER. The CDR3 bases are TGCGCCAGCAGCCAAGAGTTAGGGACAGGGAATGAAAAACTGTTTTTT. Residues: CASSQELGTGNEKLFF.

This CDR3 reads CASSIPGPRTYFKYF. Here the CDR3 DNA reads TGCGCCAGCAGTATACCGGGACCCAGGACCTACTTCAAGTACTTC. The genes are TRBV10-1 and TRBJ2-5; D may match TRBD1 or TRBD2 (5 bases each). The V end lost 5 bases, the J end lost 12 bases, and 25 bases lay between the germline ends. Looked up from germline, CDR1 is WNHNN and CDR2 is SYGVQD (reference sequence). The CDR3 sequence is 15 residues long.

The genes are TRBV4-3 and TRBJ2-7; the match to TRBD1 covers 9 bases. The CDR3 consists of 14 residues. V was pared by 4 bases and J by 1 base, with 2 bases of the junction left unmatched. The germline V gene encodes CDR1 LGHNA and CDR2 YSLEER. CDR3 sequence: CASSPGQGSYEQYF. The CDR3 DNA reads as TGCGCCAGCAGCCCAGGACAGGGGTCCTACGAGCAGTACTTC.

The chain has TRBV6-5 and TRBJ2-3, with 8 bases fitting TRBD2. CDR3 size: 16 residues. In germline, CDR1 is MNHEY, CDR2 SVGAGI. V shed 0 bases, J shed 8 bases, and the junction held 10 bases outside the gene matches. CDR3 in DNA: TGTGCCAGCAGTTACTCCCGACTAGCGACGGAGGGTACGCAGTATTTT. It specifies CASSYSRLATEGTQYF.

This clone has just one count. V is TRBV27 and J is TRBJ2-7, with TRBD1 matching 8 bases. With 4 bases clipped from V and 3 bases from J, the junction kept 8 bases outside the gene matches. CDR3 size: 15 residues. The V gene's germline CDR1 is MNHEY and CDR2 SMNVEV (reference sequence). CDR3 nucleotides: TGTGCCAGCAGTTACCTAAGTGGACAGGGCTACGAGCAGTACTTC. Encoded protein: CASSYLSGQGYEQYF.

The rearrangement joins TRBV27 to TRBJ2-3; 10 bases map to TRBD2. Trimming at V came to 6 bases and at J to 2 bases, leaving 5 bases not matched to a gene. This CDR3 spans 15 amino acids. Per germline, CDR1 MNHEY and CDR2 SMNVEV (reference sequence). The CDR3 DNA reads as TGTGCCAGCAGGCCGGGACTAGCGAACACAGATACGCAGTATTTT. This sequence encodes CASRPGLANTDTQYF.

The V call is TRBV11-2, the J call TRBJ2-7; tentative D call: TRBD1 (5 bases). This CDR3 region has 14 residues. Between the trimmed V and J ends, which lost 5 bases and 5 bases, there was a span of 16 bases. The germline V gene has CDR1 SGHAT and CDR2 FQNNGV. The CDR3 nucleotides are TGTGCCAGCAGCCCAAGGGTCAGGGCACACGAGCAGTACTTC. Amino acids: CASSPRVRAHEQYF.

This CDR3 reads CASSERSHGELFF. The CDR3 DNA sequence: TGTGCCAGCAGTGAACGGTCCCACGGGGAGCTGTTTTTT. This chain uses TRBV6-1 with TRBJ2-2; D gene ambiguous. The CDR3 runs to 13 residues. Per germline, CDR1 MNHNS and CDR2 SASEGT. V shed 2 bases and J shed 7 bases, with 8 bases lying between them.